This T cell receptor (beta chain) is drawn from a study of read filtering for tumor transcriptome and immune sequencing. Study-wide background: Patients were approximately 17 male and approximately 15 female, mean age roughly 68 years, range about 47 to 85. Notes on the study in general: RNA-seq captured clonotypes less deeply and reliably than IR-seq. Dropping single-read clonotypes raised IR-seq and RNA-seq shared-clonotype correlation.

Sampling of bone marrow took place during active disease in every patient. This clonotype has a count of ten or more. Its antigen is unknown. This CDR3 is built from 14 residues. The germline V gene has CDR1 LNHDA and CDR2 SQIVND (reference sequence). Trimming cost V 6 bases and J 4 bases; bases outside gene matches: 3. Molecular barcoded adaptors covering alpha/delta and beta/gamma chains were used on 400 to 450 ng RNA. TCRdb independently ran MiXCR on the reads; one entry per CDR3 protein. Of roughly 130,000 distinct CDR3 sequences in the sample, roughly 13% were seen once. The sequence was obtained from a donor at least 40 years old with multiple myeloma. V and J are TRBV19 and TRBJ2-2, with 9 bases lining up with TRBD1. Sample: a population of CD138-negative cells sorted from bone marrow. The CDR3 DNA is TGTGCCAGTAGAGGGACAGGGATCACCGGGGAGCTGTTTTTT. This translates into CASRGTGITGELFF.